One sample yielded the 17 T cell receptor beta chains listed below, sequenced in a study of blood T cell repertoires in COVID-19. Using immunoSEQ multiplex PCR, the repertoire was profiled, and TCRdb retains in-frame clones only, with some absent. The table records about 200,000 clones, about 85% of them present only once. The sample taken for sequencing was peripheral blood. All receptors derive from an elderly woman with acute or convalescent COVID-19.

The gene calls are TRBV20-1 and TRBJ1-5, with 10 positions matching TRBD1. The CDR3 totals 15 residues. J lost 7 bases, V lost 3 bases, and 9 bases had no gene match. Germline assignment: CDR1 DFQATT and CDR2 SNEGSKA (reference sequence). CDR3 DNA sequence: TGCAGTGCTAGTGACAGGGGGCGAGGTGAACAGCCCCAGCATTTT. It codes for CSASDRGRGEQPQHF.

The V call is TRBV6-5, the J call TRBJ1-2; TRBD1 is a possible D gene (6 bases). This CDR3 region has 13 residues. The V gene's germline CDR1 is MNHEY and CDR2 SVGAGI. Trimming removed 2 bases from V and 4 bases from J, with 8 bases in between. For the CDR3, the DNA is TGTGCCAGCAGTTACGGCAGGGGCTATGGCTACACCTTC. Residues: CASSYGRGYGYTF.

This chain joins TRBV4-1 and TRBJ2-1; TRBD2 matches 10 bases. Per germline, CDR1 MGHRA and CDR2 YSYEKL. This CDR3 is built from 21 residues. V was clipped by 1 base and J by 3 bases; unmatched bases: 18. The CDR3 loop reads CASSQVRPGLAEVRFYNEQFF. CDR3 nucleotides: TGCGCCAGCAGCCAAGTTCGGCCAGGACTAGCGGAGGTCCGGTTCTACAATGAGCAGTTCTTC.

DNA of the CDR3: TGTGCCAGCAGCTTGAGTAGCGGGAGGACAGATACGCAGTATTTT. Translated: CASSLSSGRTDTQYF. J is TRBJ2-3 and V is TRBV7-2; TRBD2 aligns across 10 bases. The CDR3 extends over 15 amino acids. J lost 3 bases, V lost 3 bases, and 3 bases had no gene match. Germline assignment: CDR1 SGHTA and CDR2 FQGNSA.

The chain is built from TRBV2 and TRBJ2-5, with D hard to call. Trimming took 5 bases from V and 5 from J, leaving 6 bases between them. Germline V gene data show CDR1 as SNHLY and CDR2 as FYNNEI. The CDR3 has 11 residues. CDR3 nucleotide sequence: TGTGCCAGCAGTCCCCAGGAGACCCAGTACTTC. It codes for CASSPQETQYF.

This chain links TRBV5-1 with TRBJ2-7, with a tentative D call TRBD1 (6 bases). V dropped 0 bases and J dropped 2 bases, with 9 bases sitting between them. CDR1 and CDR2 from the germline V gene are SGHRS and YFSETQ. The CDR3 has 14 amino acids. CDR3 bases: TGCGCCAGCAGCTTGGCCTCAGGGGCCTACGAGCAGTACTTC. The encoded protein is CASSLASGAYEQYF.

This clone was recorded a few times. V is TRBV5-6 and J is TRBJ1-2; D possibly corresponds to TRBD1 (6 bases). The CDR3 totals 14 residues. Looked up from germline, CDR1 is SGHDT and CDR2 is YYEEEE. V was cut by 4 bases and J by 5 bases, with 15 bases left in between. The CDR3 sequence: CASSAGQRPYGYTF. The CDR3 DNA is TGTGCCAGCAGCGCAGGACAGCGTCCTTATGGCTACACCTTC.

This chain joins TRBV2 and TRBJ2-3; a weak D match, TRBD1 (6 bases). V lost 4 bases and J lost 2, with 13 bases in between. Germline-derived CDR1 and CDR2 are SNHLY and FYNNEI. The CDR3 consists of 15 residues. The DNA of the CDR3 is TGTGCCAGCAGTGTAAACAGGGTATTCACAGATACGCAGTATTTT. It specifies CASSVNRVFTDTQYF.

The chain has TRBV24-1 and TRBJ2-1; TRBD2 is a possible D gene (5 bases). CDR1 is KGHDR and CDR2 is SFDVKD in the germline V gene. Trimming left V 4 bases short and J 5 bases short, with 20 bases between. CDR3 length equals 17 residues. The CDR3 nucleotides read TGTGCCACCAGTGACCCCATCCGTGGGAGTAGAAACAATGAGCAGTTCTTC. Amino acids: CATSDPIRGSRNNEQFF.

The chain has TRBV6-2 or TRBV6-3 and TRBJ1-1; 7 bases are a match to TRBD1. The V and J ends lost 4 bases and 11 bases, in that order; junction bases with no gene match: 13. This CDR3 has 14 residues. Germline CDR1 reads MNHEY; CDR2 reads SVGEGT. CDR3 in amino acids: CASSFEQGVLGAFF. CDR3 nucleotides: TGTGCCAGCAGTTTCGAGCAGGGGGTCCTCGGGGCTTTCTTT.

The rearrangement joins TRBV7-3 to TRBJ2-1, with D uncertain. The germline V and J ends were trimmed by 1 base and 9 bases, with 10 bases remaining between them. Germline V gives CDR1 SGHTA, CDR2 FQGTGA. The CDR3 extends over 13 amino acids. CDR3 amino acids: CASSLILLSEQFF. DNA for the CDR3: TGTGCCAGCAGCTTAATTCTTCTCAGTGAGCAGTTCTTC.

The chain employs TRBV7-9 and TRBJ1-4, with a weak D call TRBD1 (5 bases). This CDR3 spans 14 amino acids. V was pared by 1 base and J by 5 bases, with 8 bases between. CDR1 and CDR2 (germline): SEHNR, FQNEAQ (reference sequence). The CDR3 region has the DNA TGTGCCAGCAGCTTAGGCGCAGGGAATGAAAAACTGTTTTTT. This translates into CASSLGAGNEKLFF.

The CDR3 DNA reads as TGTGCCAGCAGTTTATGGCCAGGGACTTTTGCCAGCACAGATACGCAGTATTTT. Protein sequence: CASSLWPGTFASTDTQYF. The chain uses TRBV27 and TRBJ2-3, with D possibly being TRBD2 (6 bases). Trimming cost V 1 base and J 0 bases, with 17 bases left between them. CDR1 and CDR2 (germline): MNHEY, SMNVEV (reference sequence). CDR3 size: 18 residues.

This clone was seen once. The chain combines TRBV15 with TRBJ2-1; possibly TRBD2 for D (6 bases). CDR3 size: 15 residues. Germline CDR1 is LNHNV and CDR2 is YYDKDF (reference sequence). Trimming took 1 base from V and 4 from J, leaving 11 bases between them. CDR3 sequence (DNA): TGTGCCACCAGCAGAGTTTCGCGGGAATACAATGAGCAGTTCTTC. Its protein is CATSRVSREYNEQFF.

The CDR3 region has the DNA TGTGCCAGCTCACCAGGGTTGCTAGCGCGCTACAATGAGCAGTTCTTC. The encoded protein is CASSPGLLARYNEQFF. The genes are TRBV18 and TRBJ2-1; TRBD2 is a possible D gene (6 bases). The CDR3 extends over 16 amino acids. Trimming took off 2 bases at V and 3 bases at J, with 14 bases between the two ends. Germline V gene sequence: CDR1 KGHSH, CDR2 LQKENI. The full variable domain, with the rest looked up from reference TRBV18 and TRBJ2-1, is NAGVMQNPRHLVRRRGQEARLRCSPMKGHSHVYWYRQLPEEGLKFMVYLQKENIIDESGMPKERFSAEFPKEGPSILRIQQVVRGDSAAYFCASSPGLLARYNEQFFGPGTRLTVL.

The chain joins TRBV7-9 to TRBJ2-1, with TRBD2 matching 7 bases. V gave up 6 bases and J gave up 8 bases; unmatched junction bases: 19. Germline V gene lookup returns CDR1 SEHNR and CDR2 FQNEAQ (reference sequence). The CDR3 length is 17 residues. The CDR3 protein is CASSPGLGGTNWYEQFF. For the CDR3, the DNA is TGTGCCAGCAGTCCAGGCCTGGGGGGGACCAACTGGTATGAGCAGTTCTTC.

Here the CDR3 reads CASSLDRRRTSSYNEQFF. The CDR3 DNA sequence: TGTGCCAGCAGCTTAGATCGTAGGAGGACGAGTTCCTACAATGAGCAGTTCTTC. The rearrangement joins TRBV11-2 to TRBJ2-1; tentative D call: TRBD2 (5 bases). The CDR3 has 18 amino acids. The V end lost 0 bases, the J end lost 1 base, and 16 bases lay between the germline ends. Per germline, CDR1 SGHAT and CDR2 FQNNGV.